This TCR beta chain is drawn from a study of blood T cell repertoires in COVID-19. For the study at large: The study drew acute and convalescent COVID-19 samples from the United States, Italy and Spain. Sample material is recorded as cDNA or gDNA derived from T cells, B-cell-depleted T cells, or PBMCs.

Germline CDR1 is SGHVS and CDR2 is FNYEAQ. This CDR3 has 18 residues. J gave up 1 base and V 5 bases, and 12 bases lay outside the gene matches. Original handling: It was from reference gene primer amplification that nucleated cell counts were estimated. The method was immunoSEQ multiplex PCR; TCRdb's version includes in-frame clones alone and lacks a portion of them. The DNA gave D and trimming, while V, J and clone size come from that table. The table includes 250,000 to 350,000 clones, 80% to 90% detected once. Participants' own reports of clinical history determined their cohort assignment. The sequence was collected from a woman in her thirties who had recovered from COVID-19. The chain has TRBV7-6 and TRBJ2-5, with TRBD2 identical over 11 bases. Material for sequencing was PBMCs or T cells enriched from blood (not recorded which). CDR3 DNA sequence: TGTGCCAGCAGCAATAGAGGGGTAGCGGGGGGGCCCCAAGAGACCCAGTACTTC. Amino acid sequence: CASSNRGVAGGPQETQYF.